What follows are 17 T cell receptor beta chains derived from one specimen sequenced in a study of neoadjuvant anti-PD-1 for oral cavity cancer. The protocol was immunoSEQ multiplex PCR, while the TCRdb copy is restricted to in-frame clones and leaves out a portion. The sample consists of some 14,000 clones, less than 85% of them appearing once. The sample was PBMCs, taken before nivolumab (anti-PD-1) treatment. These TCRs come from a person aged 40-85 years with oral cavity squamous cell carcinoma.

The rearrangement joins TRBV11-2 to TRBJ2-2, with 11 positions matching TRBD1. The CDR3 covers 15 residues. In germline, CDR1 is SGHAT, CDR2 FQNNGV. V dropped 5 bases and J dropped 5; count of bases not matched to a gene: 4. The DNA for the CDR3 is TGTGCCAGCAGCGCTGGGACAGGGGGTACCGGGGAGCTGTTTTTT. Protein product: CASSAGTGGTGELFF. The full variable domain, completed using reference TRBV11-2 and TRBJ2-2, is EAGVAQSPRYKIIEKRQSVAFWCNPISGHATLYWYQQILGQGPKLLIQFQNNGVVDDSQLPKDRFSAERLKGVDSTLKIQPAKLEDSAVYLCASSAGTGGTGELFFGEGSRLTVL.

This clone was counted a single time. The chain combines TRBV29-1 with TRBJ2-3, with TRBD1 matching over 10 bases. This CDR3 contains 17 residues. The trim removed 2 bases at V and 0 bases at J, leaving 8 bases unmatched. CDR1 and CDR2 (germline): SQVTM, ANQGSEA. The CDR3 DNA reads TGCAGCGTTGAAAAGGGACAGGGGAATCCTAGCACAGATACGCAGTATTTT. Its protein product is CSVEKGQGNPSTDTQYF.

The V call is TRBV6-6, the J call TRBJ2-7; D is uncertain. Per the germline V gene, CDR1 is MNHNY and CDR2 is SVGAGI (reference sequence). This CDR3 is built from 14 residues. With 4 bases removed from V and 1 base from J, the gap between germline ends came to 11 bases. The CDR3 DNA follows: TGTGCCAGCAGTTCCTTCACAGAGTCCTACGAGCAGTACTTC. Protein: CASSSFTESYEQYF.

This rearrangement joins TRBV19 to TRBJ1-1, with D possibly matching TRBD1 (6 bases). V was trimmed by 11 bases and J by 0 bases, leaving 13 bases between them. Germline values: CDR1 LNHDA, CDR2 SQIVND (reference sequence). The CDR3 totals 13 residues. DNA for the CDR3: TGTGCCTCAAGGGGGGGAATGAACACTGAAGCTTTCTTT. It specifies CASRGGMNTEAFF.

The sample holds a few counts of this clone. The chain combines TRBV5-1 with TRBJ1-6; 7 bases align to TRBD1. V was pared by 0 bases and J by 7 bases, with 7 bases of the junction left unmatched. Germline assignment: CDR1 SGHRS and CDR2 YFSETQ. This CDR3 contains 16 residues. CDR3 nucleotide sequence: TGCGCCAGCAGCTTGGAGACAGGGCAGAGAAATTCACCCCTCCACTTT. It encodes CASSLETGQRNSPLHF. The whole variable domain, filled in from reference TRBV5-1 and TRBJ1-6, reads KAGVTQTPRYLIKTRGQQVTLSCSPISGHRSVSWYQQTPGQGLQFLFEYFSETQRNKGNFPGRFSGRQFSNSRSEMNVSTLELGDSALYLCASSLETGQRNSPLHFGNGTRLTVT.

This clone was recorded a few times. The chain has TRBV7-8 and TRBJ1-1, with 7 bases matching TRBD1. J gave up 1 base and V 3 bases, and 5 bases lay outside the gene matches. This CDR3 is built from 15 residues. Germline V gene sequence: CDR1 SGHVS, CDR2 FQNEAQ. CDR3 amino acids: CASSLPTGQNTEAFF. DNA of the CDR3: TGTGCCAGCAGCTTGCCGACAGGGCAGAACACTGAAGCTTTCTTT.

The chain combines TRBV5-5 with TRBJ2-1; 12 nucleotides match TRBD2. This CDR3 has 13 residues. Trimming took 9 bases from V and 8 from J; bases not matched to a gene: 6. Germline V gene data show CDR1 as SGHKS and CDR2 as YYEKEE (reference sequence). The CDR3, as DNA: TGTGCCATCCCACTAGCGGGAGGCCATGAGCAGTTCTTC. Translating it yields CAIPLAGGHEQFF.

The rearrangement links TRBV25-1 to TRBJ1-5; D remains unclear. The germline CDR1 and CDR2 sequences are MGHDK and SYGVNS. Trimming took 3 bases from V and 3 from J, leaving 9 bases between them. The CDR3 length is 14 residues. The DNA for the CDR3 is TGTGCCAGCAGTGAGGGGAAGTACAATCAGCCCCAGCATTTT. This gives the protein CASSEGKYNQPQHF. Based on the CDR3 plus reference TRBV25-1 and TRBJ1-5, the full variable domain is EADIYQTPRYLVIGTGKKITLECSQTMGHDKMYWYQQDPGMELHLIHYSYGVNSTEKGDLSSESTVSRIRTEHFPLTLESARPSHTSQYLCASSEGKYNQPQHFGDGTRLSIL.

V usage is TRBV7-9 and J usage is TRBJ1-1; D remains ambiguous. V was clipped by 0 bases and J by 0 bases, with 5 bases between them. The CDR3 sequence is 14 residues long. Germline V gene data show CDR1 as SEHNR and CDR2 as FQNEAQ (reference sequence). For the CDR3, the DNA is TGTGCCAGCAGCTTAGCGCTATTGAACACTGAAGCTTTCTTT. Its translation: CASSLALLNTEAFF.

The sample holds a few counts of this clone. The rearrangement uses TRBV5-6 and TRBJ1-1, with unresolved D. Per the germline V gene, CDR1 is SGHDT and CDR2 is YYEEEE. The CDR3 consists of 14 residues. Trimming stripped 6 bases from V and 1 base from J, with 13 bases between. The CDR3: CASTLGEANTEAFF. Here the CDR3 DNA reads TGTGCCAGCACCCTAGGCGAAGCGAACACTGAAGCTTTCTTT.

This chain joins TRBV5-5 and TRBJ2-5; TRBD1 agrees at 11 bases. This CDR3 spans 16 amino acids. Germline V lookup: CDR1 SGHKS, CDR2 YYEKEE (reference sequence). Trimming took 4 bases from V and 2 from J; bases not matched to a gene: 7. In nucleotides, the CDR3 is TGTGCCAGCAGCCCGGGGGACAGGGGGTTTCAAGAGACCCAGTACTTC. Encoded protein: CASSPGDRGFQETQYF.

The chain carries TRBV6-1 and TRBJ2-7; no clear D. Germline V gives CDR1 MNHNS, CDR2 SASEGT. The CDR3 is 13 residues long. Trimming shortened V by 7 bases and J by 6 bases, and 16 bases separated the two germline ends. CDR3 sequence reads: CASIERPYGEQYF. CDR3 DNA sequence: TGTGCCAGCATCGAGCGACCATACGGCGAGCAGTACTTC.

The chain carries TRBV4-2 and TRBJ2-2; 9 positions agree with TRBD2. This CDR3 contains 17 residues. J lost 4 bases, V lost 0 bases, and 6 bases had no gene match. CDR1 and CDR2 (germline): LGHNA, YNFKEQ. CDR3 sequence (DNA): TGTGCCAGCAGCCAAGAAGTAGGTAGCGGGAGCACCGGGGAGCTGTTTTTT. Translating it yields CASSQEVGSGSTGELFF.

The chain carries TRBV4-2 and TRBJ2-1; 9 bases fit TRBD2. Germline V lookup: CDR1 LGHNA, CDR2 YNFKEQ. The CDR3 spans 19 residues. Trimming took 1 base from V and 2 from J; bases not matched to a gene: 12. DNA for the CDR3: TGTGCCAGCAGCCAAGGGTTAGCGGGGGCCTCTATCCCCTACAATGAGCAGTTCTTC. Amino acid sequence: CASSQGLAGASIPYNEQFF.

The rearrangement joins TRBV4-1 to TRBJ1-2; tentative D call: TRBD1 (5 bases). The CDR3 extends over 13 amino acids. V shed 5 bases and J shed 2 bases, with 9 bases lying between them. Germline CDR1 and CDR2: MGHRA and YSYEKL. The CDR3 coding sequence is TGCGCCAGCAGCTCCCGGGACAACTATGGCTACACCTTC. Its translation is CASSSRDNYGYTF.

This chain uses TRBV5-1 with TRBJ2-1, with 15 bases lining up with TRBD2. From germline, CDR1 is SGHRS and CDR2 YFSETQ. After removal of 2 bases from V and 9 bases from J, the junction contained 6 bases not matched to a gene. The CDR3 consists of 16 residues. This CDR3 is CASSFTGTSGRREQFF. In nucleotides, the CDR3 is TGCGCCAGCAGCTTTACCGGGACTAGCGGGAGGCGTGAGCAGTTCTTC.

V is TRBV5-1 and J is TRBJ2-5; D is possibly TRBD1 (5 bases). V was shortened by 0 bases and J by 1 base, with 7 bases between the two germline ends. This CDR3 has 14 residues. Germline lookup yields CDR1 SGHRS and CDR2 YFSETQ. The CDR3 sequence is CASSLGTTQETQYF. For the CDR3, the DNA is TGCGCCAGCAGCTTGGGGACAACCCAAGAGACCCAGTACTTC.